Below are 13 T cell receptor beta chains sequenced from a single sample in a study of shared clonotypes between healthy human individuals. Profiling relied on immunoSEQ multiplex PCR, and the TCRdb table lists in-frame clones only, not all of them. The data show around 1.9 million clones, 85% to 95% seen once. Naive CD8 cells lacked CD45RO, underwent positive selection for CCR7 and left out terminally differentiated effector memory CD45RA+ cells. Material: naive CD8+ T cells from PBMCs. These receptors originate from a man younger than 30 in good health. Some clones in this sample may be carry-over from other donors' samples.

V and J are TRBV28 and TRBJ2-3; no definite D call. The germline V gene encodes CDR1 MDHEN and CDR2 SYDVKM. V lost 4 bases and J 6 bases, leaving 5 bases between the germline ends. The CDR3 runs to 11 residues. CDR3 in amino acids: CASSSRDTQYF. In nucleotides, the CDR3 is TGTGCCAGCAGTTCTAGGGATACGCAGTATTTT.

This chain joins TRBV4-1 and TRBJ2-7, with TRBD1 identical over 9 bases. This CDR3 is 16 amino acids long. Trimming removed 0 bases from V and 2 bases from J; junction bases left unmatched: 5. The germline gives CDR1 MGHRA, CDR2 YSYEKL. The CDR3 DNA is TGCGCCAGCAGCCAAGATTACAGGGGGCAAACCTACGAGCAGTACTTC. As protein: CASSQDYRGQTYEQYF.

This clone was recorded only once. This chain uses TRBV4-1 with TRBJ1-5; no firm D call. The germline V and J ends were trimmed by 4 bases and 7 bases, with 17 bases remaining between them. The CDR3 has 15 residues. Per germline, CDR1 MGHRA and CDR2 YSYEKL. CDR3 residues: CASSPQLIGVQPQHF. The CDR3 coding sequence is TGCGCCAGCAGCCCCCAACTGATTGGGGTCCAGCCCCAGCATTTT.

The V call is TRBV30, the J call TRBJ1-3; D remains unclear. Germline CDR1 is GTSNPN and CDR2 is SVGIG (reference sequence). The CDR3 totals 13 residues. V lost 7 bases to trimming and J lost 0 bases, with 10 bases between them. CDR3 in amino acids: CALMGGSGNTIYF. CDR3 bases: TGTGCCTTAATGGGAGGCTCTGGAAACACCATATATTTT.

The chain links TRBV11-2 to TRBJ2-7; TRBD2 is a possible D gene (6 bases). This CDR3 contains 14 residues. V was cut by 4 bases and J by 3 bases, with 13 bases left in between. In germline, CDR1 is SGHAT, CDR2 FQNNGV. CDR3 loop: CASSSLGGSYEQYF. The CDR3 DNA reads as TGTGCCAGCAGCTCCCTTGGGGGGAGCTACGAGCAGTACTTC.

The J gene is TRBJ2-1, the V gene TRBV5-4; 7 bases are a match to TRBD2. After removal of 0 bases from V and 1 base from J, the junction contained 7 bases not matched to a gene. The CDR3 runs to 17 residues. Germline V gives CDR1 SGHNT, CDR2 YYREEE (reference sequence). For the CDR3, the DNA is TGTGCCAGCAGCTTGGGGGCTAGCGGTCAGTCCTACAATGAGCAGTTCTTC. It specifies CASSLGASGQSYNEQFF.

V is TRBV4-1 and J is TRBJ2-1, with D possibly TRBD2 on 5 matching bases. The CDR3 contains 16 residues. V was trimmed by 3 bases and J by 12 bases, leaving 24 bases between them. Germline V lookup: CDR1 MGHRA, CDR2 YSYEKL. This chain's CDR3 is CASSHPLSGIMGMQFF. DNA for the CDR3: TGCGCCAGCAGCCACCCATTGTCGGGAATAATGGGAATGCAGTTCTTC.

This clone has a single count. This sample includes further DNA sequences coding for the same CDR3. This chain joins TRBV27 and TRBJ2-3; 12 bases map to TRBD2. CDR1 MNHEY and CDR2 SMNVEV come from the germline V gene (reference sequence). V dropped 5 bases and J dropped 3; count of bases not matched to a gene: 6. The CDR3 is 16 amino acids. CDR3 in amino acids: CASSLRLAGGTDTQYF. DNA of the CDR3: TGTGCCAGCAGTCTCCGCCTAGCGGGAGGGACAGATACGCAGTATTTT.

The chain links TRBV7-6 to TRBJ2-7, with a tentative D call TRBD2 (6 bases). V lost 1 base and J lost 5, with 15 bases in between. CDR3 length: 15 residues. The germline V gene encodes CDR1 SGHVS and CDR2 FNYEAQ. For the CDR3, the DNA is TGTGCCAGCAGCTTAGAGGACGGGACTCGGGACGAGCAGTACTTC. The encoded protein is CASSLEDGTRDEQYF. Full variable domain (remainder filled in from reference TRBV7-6 and TRBJ2-7): GAGVSQSPRYKVTKRGQDVALRCDPISGHVSLYWYRQALGQGPEFLTYFNYEAQQDKSGLPNDRFSAERPEGSISTLTIQRTEQRDSAMYRCASSLEDGTRDEQYFGPGTRLTVT.

This clone was seen more than once but under ten times. The chain is built from TRBV29-1 and TRBJ1-1; D gene ambiguous. Between the trimmed V and J ends, which lost 4 bases and 8 bases, there was a span of 8 bases. The CDR3 spans 10 residues. Germline CDR1 is SQVTM and CDR2 is ANQGSEA. CDR3 DNA sequence: TGCAGCGTTGTTGAAGAAGAAGCTTTCTTT. This sequence encodes CSVVEEEAFF.

The J gene is TRBJ2-7, the V gene TRBV28, with 10 bases lining up with TRBD1. CDR3 length: 14 residues. With V trimmed by 7 bases and J by 0 bases, 3 bases remained unmatched. Germline CDR1 reads MDHEN; CDR2 reads SYDVKM. CDR3 in DNA: TGTGCCAGCACCGGGACAGGGGTCTCCTACGAGCAGTACTTC. Translating it yields CASTGTGVSYEQYF.

This chain connects TRBV9 to TRBJ2-7, with D perhaps given as TRBD1 or TRBD2 (6 bases each). This CDR3 spans 16 amino acids. V gave up 0 bases and J gave up 0 bases, with 13 bases separating them. CDR1 and CDR2 from the germline V gene are SGDLS and YYNGEE. The CDR3 nucleotides are TGTGCCAGCAGCGTAGAGGGGGGAAGTTTCTCCTACGAGCAGTACTTC. Translating it yields CASSVEGGSFSYEQYF.

V gene TRBV9 combines with J gene TRBJ2-2; a possible D gene is TRBD1 (6 bases). Germline values: CDR1 SGDLS, CDR2 YYNGEE. This CDR3 is 13 amino acids long. The V end lost 3 bases, the J end lost 3 bases, and 6 bases lay between the germline ends. The CDR3: CASSGTDTGELFF. In DNA, the CDR3 is TGTGCCAGCAGCGGGACAGACACCGGGGAGCTGTTTTTT.